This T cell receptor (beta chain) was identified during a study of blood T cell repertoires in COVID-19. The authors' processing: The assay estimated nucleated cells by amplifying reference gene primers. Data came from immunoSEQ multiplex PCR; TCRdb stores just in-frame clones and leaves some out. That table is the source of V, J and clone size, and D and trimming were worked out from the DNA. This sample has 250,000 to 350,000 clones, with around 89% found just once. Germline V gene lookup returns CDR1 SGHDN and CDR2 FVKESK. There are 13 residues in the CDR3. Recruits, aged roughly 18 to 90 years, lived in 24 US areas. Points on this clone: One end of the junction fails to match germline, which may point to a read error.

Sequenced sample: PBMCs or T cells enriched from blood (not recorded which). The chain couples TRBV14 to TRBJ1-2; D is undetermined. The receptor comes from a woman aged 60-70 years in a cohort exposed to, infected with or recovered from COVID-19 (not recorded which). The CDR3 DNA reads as TGTGCCAGCAGCCAAGATCTTCGGAGGACCCCCTCATTC. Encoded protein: CASSQDLRRTPSF.